Presented here are 21 T cell receptor beta chains from one specimen sequenced in a study of memory CD4+ T cells and cytomegalovirus serostatus. Single viable CD3+CD4+CD8-CD45RO+ cells were sorted as the memory CD4+ T cells. Produced via immunoSEQ multiplex PCR; TCRdb's table is partial and in-frame only. The sample consists of some 52,000 clones, around 80% of them appearing once. Sequencing input: memory CD4+ T cells from blood. These receptor sequences come from an adult in good health and CMV-seropositive.

The genes are TRBV7-2 and TRBJ1-1, with D uncertain. Trimming stripped 7 bases from V and 1 base from J, with 10 bases between. There are 13 residues in the CDR3. Germline V gives CDR1 SGHTA, CDR2 FQGNSA. This chain's CDR3 is CASTRSTNTEAFF. CDR3 DNA sequence: TGTGCCAGCACCCGGAGTACGAACACTGAAGCTTTCTTT.

V is TRBV18 and J is TRBJ1-1, with 7 bases matching TRBD1. Losses at the gene ends were 5 bases for V and 1 base for J; bases not matched to a gene: 10. There are 16 residues in the CDR3. CDR1 KGHSH and CDR2 LQKENI come from the germline V gene. CDR3 nucleotides: TGTGCCAGCTCAAATCGACAGGGATCTACGAACACTGAAGCTTTCTTT. It translates to CASSNRQGSTNTEAFF.

The rearrangement joins TRBV5-1 to TRBJ2-3, with D maybe TRBD2 (6 bases). Germline CDR1 SGHRS, CDR2 YFSETQ. The CDR3 length is 14 residues. Trimming cost V 4 bases and J 1 base, with 10 bases left between them. DNA of the CDR3: TGCGCCAGCAGCGCGGCTAGCGGCACAGATACGCAGTATTTT. Protein product: CASSAASGTDTQYF.

CDR3 sequence: CASSLAKREGGYTF. In DNA form, the CDR3 reads TGCGCCAGCAGCTTGGCCAAGAGGGAAGGTGGCTACACCTTC. The chain has TRBV5-1 and TRBJ1-2; D is ambiguous. The germline V and J ends were trimmed by 0 bases and 7 bases, with 13 bases remaining between them. The CDR3 runs to 14 residues. CDR1 and CDR2 from the germline V gene are SGHRS and YFSETQ.

This clone was seen once. The chain employs TRBV5-1 and TRBJ1-1, with a possible D match to TRBD1 (6 bases). CDR3 size: 11 residues. V shed 5 bases and J shed 7 bases, with 9 bases lying between them. Looked up from germline, CDR1 is SGHRS and CDR2 is YFSETQ. The CDR3 nucleotides read TGCGCCAGCAGGGGGGCAGTTGAAGCTTTCTTT. It codes for CASRGAVEAFF.

This clone was seen more than once but under ten times. The chain is built from TRBV27 and TRBJ2-7; perhaps TRBD1 as D (5 bases). The germline V gene encodes CDR1 MNHEY and CDR2 SMNVEV (reference sequence). Trimming took off 0 bases at V and 4 bases at J, with 13 bases between the two ends. The CDR3 totals 15 residues. The CDR3 DNA follows: TGTGCCAGCAGTTTATCGATCCAGGGTATATACGAGCAGTACTTC. Its protein is CASSLSIQGIYEQYF.

The rearrangement joins TRBV28 to TRBJ1-5; no definite D call. Trimming stripped 2 bases from V and 6 bases from J, with 11 bases between. CDR1 is MDHEN, CDR2 SYDVKM, per germline. The CDR3 is 14 residues long. DNA of the CDR3: TGTGCCAGCAGTTTAATTAAGGGCGGTCAGCCCCAGCATTTT. Its protein product is CASSLIKGGQPQHF.

The V call is TRBV6-1, the J call TRBJ1-5; D may be TRBD1 (6 bases). The CDR3 has 14 residues. V lost 2 bases and J 7 bases, leaving 12 bases between the germline ends. Germline-derived CDR1 and CDR2 are MNHNS and SASEGT. CDR3 amino acids: CASSEQGIWQPQHF. The CDR3 DNA is TGTGCCAGCAGTGAACAGGGGATATGGCAGCCCCAGCATTTT.

The V call is TRBV7-6, the J call TRBJ1-3; 7 bases map to TRBD1. The length of the CDR3 is 16 residues. Per germline, CDR1 SGHVS and CDR2 FNYEAQ. The V and J ends lost 5 bases and 0 bases, in that order; junction bases with no gene match: 7. CDR3 in amino acids: CASSQGTALSGNTIYF. CDR3 nucleotide sequence: TGTGCCAGCAGCCAAGGGACAGCCCTCTCTGGAAACACCATATATTTT.

V gene TRBV5-6 combines with J gene TRBJ2-1; D not certain. Germline lookup yields CDR1 SGHDT and CDR2 YYEEEE. The CDR3 length is 11 residues. V was shortened by 5 bases and J by 11 bases, with 11 bases between the two germline ends. The CDR3 DNA reads TGTGCCAGCAGTTTAGGTGTCCAGCAGTTCTTC. This encodes CASSLGVQQFF.

The rearrangement links TRBV6-1 to TRBJ1-1; 9 bases line up with TRBD1. The CDR3 totals 10 residues. With 8 bases clipped from V and 11 bases from J, the junction kept 3 bases outside the gene matches. CDR1 is MNHNS and CDR2 is SASEGT in the germline V gene. Here the CDR3 reads CASGDREAFF. The CDR3 region has the DNA TGTGCCAGCGGGGACAGGGAGGCTTTCTTT.

The chain uses TRBV7-9 and TRBJ2-7; either TRBD1 or TRBD2 may supply D (5 bases each). Looked up from germline, CDR1 is SEHNR and CDR2 is FQNEAQ (reference sequence). Deletions cut 5 bases from V and 13 bases from J, with 27 bases between. The CDR3 sequence is 15 residues long. CDR3 sequence (DNA): TGTGCCAGCAGCCTAGGGACCCCCGGCCCCTACGAGCCCTACTTC. It codes for CASSLGTPGPYEPYF.

The CDR3 loop reads CASSEDLAGGATYEQYF. CDR3 bases: TGTGCCAGCAGTGAAGATTTAGCGGGGGGGGCTACCTACGAGCAGTACTTC. V is TRBV6-1 and J is TRBJ2-7, with 11 bases identical to TRBD2. The CDR3 sequence is 17 residues long. Germline CDR1 reads MNHNS; CDR2 reads SASEGT. V gave up 1 base and J gave up 2 bases; unmatched junction bases: 7.

This rearrangement joins TRBV5-6 to TRBJ2-1; a possible D gene is TRBD1 (6 bases). CDR1 and CDR2 from the germline V gene are SGHDT and YYEEEE. The CDR3 is made up of 14 amino acids. V was pared by 0 bases and J by 10 bases, with 14 bases between. The CDR3 DNA reads as TGTGCCAGCAGCTTGGTGATTCAGGGGCGCGAGCAGTTCTTC. Translation gives CASSLVIQGREQFF.

The chain has TRBV10-3 and TRBJ2-7, with a possible D match to TRBD1 (6 bases). From germline, CDR1 is ENHRY and CDR2 SYGVKD. The V and J ends lost 9 bases and 0 bases respectively, with 12 bases between them. The CDR3 totals 13 residues. CDR3 in DNA: TGTGCCATGCTAACAGGGAGCTCCTACGAGCAGTACTTC. The encoded protein is CAMLTGSSYEQYF.

This clone showed up just a few times. This chain uses TRBV7-9 with TRBJ1-2, with TRBD1 matching 8 bases. Losses at the gene ends were 5 bases for V and 6 bases for J; bases not matched to a gene: 23. The germline V gene encodes CDR1 SEHNR and CDR2 FQNEAQ (reference sequence). This CDR3 is 19 amino acids long. CDR3 loop: CASSRRRDTRQGIVDGYTF. The CDR3 nucleotides read TGTGCCAGCAGCCGCCGGAGAGATACTAGACAGGGGATCGTCGATGGCTACACCTTC.

Regarding this clone: The junction differs from germline at one of its ends, possibly a read error. The V gene is TRBV4-1, the J gene TRBJ1-1; D perhaps matches TRBD1 (5 bases). Germline CDR1 and CDR2: MGHRA and YSYEKL. The CDR3 consists of 15 residues. The CDR3: CASRQVEGRITEAFF. The CDR3 DNA reads TGCGCCAGCAGGCAAGTAGAGGGGCGCATCACTGAAGCTTTCTTT.

The chain is built from TRBV5-4 and TRBJ2-1; D not resolved. Trimming left V 4 bases short and J 9 bases short, with 8 bases between. Per germline, CDR1 SGHNT and CDR2 YYREEE (reference sequence). The CDR3 is made up of 11 amino acids. The CDR3 reads CASSLSSEQFF. The CDR3 nucleotides are TGTGCCAGCAGCCTATCAAGTGAGCAGTTCTTC.

This clone was seen only a few times. The rearrangement uses TRBV5-6 and TRBJ1-1; TRBD1 agrees at 8 bases. The CDR3 loop spans 13 amino acids. The V segment lost 4 bases and the J segment 5 bases; nucleotides outside the gene matches: 4. Germline V lookup: CDR1 SGHDT, CDR2 YYEEEE. The CDR3 nucleotides read TGTGCCAGCAGCCCAGGGGGCCGGACTGAAGCTTTCTTT. The encoded protein is CASSPGGRTEAFF.

V gene TRBV18 combines with J gene TRBJ1-2; D remains ambiguous. V was cut by 5 bases and J by 7 bases, with 11 bases left in between. This CDR3 is built from 12 residues. Germline V lookup: CDR1 KGHSH, CDR2 LQKENI. The CDR3 is CASSDNVGGYTF. CDR3 nucleotide sequence: TGTGCCAGCTCAGACAATGTCGGTGGCTACACCTTC.

The CDR3 here is CASSSWVGAGYEQYF. CDR3 nucleotides: TGTGCCAGCAGCTCCTGGGTCGGGGCTGGCTACGAGCAGTACTTC. The chain is built from TRBV7-9 and TRBJ2-7, with D perhaps assigned TRBD1 or TRBD2 (5 bases each). The CDR3 length is 15 residues. V lost 4 bases, J lost 3 bases, and 16 bases lay in between. Germline loops: CDR1 SEHNR, CDR2 FQNEAQ (reference sequence).